The clone carrying this T cell receptor (beta chain) has only one observation. Its antigen is currently unknown. CDR1 is LGHNA, CDR2 YNFKEQ, per germline. V lost 1 base, J lost 7 bases, and 14 bases stayed unmatched. The CDR3 length is 19 residues. This specimen belongs to a study of CD8+ T cells in alopecia areata. Study results and limitations: Many of the expanded lesional clones endured in scalp and blood while on tofacitinib.

Specified treatment: oral pan-JAK inhibitor, 5-10 mg twice daily. Cell sorting was applied to PBMCs, and CD4+ and CD8+ T cells were collected. Reverse transcription of extracted RNA yielded cDNA, which provided the sequencing template. This table comes from immunoSEQ multiplex PCR, and its TCRdb copy is limited to in-frame clones, with some not included. The sample shows 150,000 to 200,000 clones, roughly two thirds of them seen only once. The chain links TRBV4-2 to TRBJ2-1, with 12 positions matching TRBD2. Sequences were derived from CD4+ T cells sorted from blood, sampled at week 4, from a patient treated with tofacitinib. This TCR came from a human donor with alopecia areata. The DNA of the CDR3 is TGTGCCAGCAGCCAAGTACCGGGACTAGCGGGTTCGAAGGGGAATGAGCAGTTCTTC. Its translation is CASSQVPGLAGSKGNEQFF.